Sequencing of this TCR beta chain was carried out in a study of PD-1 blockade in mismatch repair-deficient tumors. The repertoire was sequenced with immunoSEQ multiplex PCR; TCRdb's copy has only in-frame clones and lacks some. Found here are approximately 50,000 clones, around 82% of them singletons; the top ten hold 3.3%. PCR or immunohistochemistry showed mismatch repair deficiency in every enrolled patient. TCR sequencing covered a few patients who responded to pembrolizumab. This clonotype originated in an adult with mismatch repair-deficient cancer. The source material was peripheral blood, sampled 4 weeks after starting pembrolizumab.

CDR3 sequence: CASSLRGQGTYEQYF. For the CDR3, the DNA is TGTGCCAGCAGTTTGCGGGGACAGGGGACCTACGAGCAGTACTTC. The J gene is TRBJ2-7, the V gene TRBV27; 10 nucleotides line up with TRBD1. Germline V lookup: CDR1 MNHEY, CDR2 SMNVEV (reference sequence). V trimming: 3 bases; J trimming: 2 bases; junction bases outside the gene matches: 4. CDR3 size: 15 residues.